This T cell receptor (beta chain) was captured in a study of T cell repertoires in cytomegalovirus infection. At the level of the study: Both a matching HLA type and CMV infection were indicated by public TCR beta signatures.

Each CDR3 protein is one row after TCRdb ran MiXCR on the reads. The sample gives roughly 920,000 distinct CDR3 sequences, about 33% of which show up once; over 10% is in the top ten. CDR1 is SGHRS and CDR2 is YFSETQ in the germline V gene. The CDR3 runs 12 residues. Trimming at V came to 3 bases and at J to 8 bases, leaving 4 bases not matched to a gene. Of note for this clonotype: What it binds is unknown.

The source was cultured CD8+ T cells from PBMCs, collected from culture after CMV antigen stimulation. This sequence joins TRBV5-1 and TRBJ1-1, with TRBD1 matching 7 bases. This clonotype originated in a human donor in good health (CMV status not recorded). Some clones in this sample may be carry-over from other donors' samples. The DNA for the CDR3 is TGCGCCAGCAGCTATGACAGGGAAGAAGCTTTCTTT. It specifies CASSYDREEAFF.